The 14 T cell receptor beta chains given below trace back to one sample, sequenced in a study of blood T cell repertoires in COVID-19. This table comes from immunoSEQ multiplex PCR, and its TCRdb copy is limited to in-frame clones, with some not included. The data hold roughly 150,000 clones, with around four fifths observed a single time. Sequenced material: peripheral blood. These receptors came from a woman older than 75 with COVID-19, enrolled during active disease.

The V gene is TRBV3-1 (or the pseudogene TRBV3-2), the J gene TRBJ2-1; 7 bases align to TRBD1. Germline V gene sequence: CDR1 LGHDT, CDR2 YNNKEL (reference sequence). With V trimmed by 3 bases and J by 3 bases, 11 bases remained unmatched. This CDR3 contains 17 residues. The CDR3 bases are TGTGCCAGCAGCCACGCCCAGGGGCGGACAGGCTACAATGAGCAGTTCTTC. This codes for CASSHAQGRTGYNEQFF.

CDR3 DNA sequence: TGTGCCAGCAGCTTGGAGGGACTAGCGGGAGCAAATGAGCAGTTCTTC. Its translation is CASSLEGLAGANEQFF. The chain uses TRBV7-9 and TRBJ2-1; 14 bases map to TRBD2. CDR3 length equals 16 residues. The junction had 5 bases not matched to a gene; V was cut back by 3 bases and J by 7 bases. The germline V gene has CDR1 SEHNR and CDR2 FQNEAQ (reference sequence).

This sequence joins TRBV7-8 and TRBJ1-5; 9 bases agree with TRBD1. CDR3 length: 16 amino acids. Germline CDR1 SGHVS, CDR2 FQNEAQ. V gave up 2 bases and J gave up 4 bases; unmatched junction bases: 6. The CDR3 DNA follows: TGTGCCAGCAGCTTACAGTCCGGGACAGGGAATCAGCCCCAGCATTTT. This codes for CASSLQSGTGNQPQHF.

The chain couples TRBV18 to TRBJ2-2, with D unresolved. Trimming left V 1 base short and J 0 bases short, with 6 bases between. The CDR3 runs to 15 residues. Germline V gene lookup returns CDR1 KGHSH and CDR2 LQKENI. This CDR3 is CASSPRASNTGELFF. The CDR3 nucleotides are TGTGCCAGCTCACCACGAGCATCGAACACCGGGGAGCTGTTTTTT.

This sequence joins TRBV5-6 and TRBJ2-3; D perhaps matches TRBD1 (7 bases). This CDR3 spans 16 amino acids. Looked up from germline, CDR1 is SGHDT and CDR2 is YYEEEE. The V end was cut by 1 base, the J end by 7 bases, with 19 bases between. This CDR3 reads CASSLTSTGRSNTQYF. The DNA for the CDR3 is TGTGCCAGCAGCTTGACTTCGACAGGGAGGTCAAATACGCAGTATTTT.

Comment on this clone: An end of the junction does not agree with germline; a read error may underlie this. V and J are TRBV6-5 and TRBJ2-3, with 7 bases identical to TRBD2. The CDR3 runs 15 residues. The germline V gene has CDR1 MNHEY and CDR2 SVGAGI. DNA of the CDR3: TGTGCCGCGCGGGGGACCGGAACCAGCACATATACGCAGTATTTT. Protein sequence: CAARGTGTSTYTQYF.

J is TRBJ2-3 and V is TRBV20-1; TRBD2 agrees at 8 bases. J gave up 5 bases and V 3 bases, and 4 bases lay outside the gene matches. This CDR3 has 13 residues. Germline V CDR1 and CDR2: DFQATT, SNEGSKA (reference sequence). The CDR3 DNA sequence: TGCAGTGCTAGTAGGCTAGCGGGAGATACGCAGTATTTT. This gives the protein CSASRLAGDTQYF.

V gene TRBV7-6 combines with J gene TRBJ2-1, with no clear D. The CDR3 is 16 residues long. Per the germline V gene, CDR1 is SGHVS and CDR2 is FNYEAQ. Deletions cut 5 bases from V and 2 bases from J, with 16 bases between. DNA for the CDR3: TGTGCCAGCAGCCTCCTCCGCCTAGGCCCCTACAATGAGCAGTTCTTC. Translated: CASSLLRLGPYNEQFF.

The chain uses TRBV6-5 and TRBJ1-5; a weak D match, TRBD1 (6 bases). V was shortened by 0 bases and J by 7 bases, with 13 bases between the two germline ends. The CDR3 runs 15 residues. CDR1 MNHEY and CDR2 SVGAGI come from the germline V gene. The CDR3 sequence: CASSYSPGGGQPQHF. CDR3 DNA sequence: TGTGCCAGCAGTTACTCGCCGGGAGGGGGACAGCCCCAGCATTTT.

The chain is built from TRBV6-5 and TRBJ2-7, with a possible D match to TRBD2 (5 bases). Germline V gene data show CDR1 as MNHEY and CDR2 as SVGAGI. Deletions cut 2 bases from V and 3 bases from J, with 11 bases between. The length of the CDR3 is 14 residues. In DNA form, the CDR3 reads TGTGCCAGCAGTTACCCCCCCGCGGGCTACGAGCAGTACTTC. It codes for CASSYPPAGYEQYF.

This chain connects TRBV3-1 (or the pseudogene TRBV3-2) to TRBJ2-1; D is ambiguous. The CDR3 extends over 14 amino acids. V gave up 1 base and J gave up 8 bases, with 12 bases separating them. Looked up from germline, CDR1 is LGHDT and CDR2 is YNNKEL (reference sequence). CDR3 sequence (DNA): TGTGCCAGCAGCCAAGCCACTCTAGTCTATGAGCAGTTCTTC. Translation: CASSQATLVYEQFF.

CDR3 DNA: TGTGCCAGCAGTGATCAGGGGCAGCAGTACGAGCAGTACTTC. It encodes CASSDQGQQYEQYF. The chain employs TRBV2 and TRBJ2-7, with TRBD1 as a possible D gene (6 bases). Germline V gene lookup returns CDR1 SNHLY and CDR2 FYNNEI. This CDR3 region has 14 residues. The germline V and J ends were trimmed by 3 bases and 4 bases, with 13 bases remaining between them.

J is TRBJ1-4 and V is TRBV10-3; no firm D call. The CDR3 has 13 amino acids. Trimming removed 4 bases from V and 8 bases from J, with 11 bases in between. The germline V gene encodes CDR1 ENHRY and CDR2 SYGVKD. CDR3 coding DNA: TGTGCCATCAGTGCCGGTAGGGAGGAAAAACTGTTTTTT. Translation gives CAISAGREEKLFF.

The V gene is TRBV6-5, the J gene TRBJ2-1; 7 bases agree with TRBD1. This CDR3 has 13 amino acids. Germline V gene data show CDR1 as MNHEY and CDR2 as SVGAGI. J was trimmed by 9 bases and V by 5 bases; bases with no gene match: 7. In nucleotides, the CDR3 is TGTGCCAGCAGTCGCGACAGGGACGGTGAGCAGTTCTTC. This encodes CASSRDRDGEQFF.